In this sample, the clone carrying this T cell receptor beta chain turned up a few times. Its matching antigen is unknown. The data belong to a study of human T cells and chemical hapten exposure. For the study at large: Per-sample TCR yield variation was attributed mainly to small pooled library volume differences.

CDR3 length equals 11 residues. Deletions cut 5 bases from V and 2 bases from J, with 3 bases between. Time point indicated: pre-sensitization, week 0. Treatment described: therapeutic diphenylcyclopropenone sensitization with weekly scalp DPC. In the library, unique molecular identifiers were attached to individual cDNA molecules. MiXCR was run by TCRdb on the RACE reads, yielding one entry per CDR3 protein. The table shows 35,000 to 50,000 distinct CDR3 sequences, with approximately 10% occurring only once. Study-wide results and caveats: As the donors had alopecia, their immune response may differ from healthy people's. No shift was seen in TCRs above 1 in 1000 frequency with DPC sensitization.

The TCR originated in a man between 25 and 39 years old with alopecia areata. Some clones in this sample may be carry-over from other donors' samples. The genes are TRBV12-3 or TRBV12-4 and TRBJ1-2; the D is unclear. Sequencing was performed on whole blood, taken in connection with sensitization to the hapten diphenylcyclopropenone (DPC). The CDR3: CASSENYGYTF. The CDR3 nucleotides are TGTGCCAGCAGTGAGAACTATGGCTACACCTTC.